This TCR beta chain was recorded in a study of blood T cells in healthy people across ages. CDR1 is SGDLS, CDR2 YYNGEE, per germline. This CDR3 spans 15 amino acids. V gave up 3 bases and J gave up 2 bases, with 13 bases separating them. Using a J-beta primer mix together with a sample-barcoded 5' primer, a second PCR was run for 7 to 11 cycles. Each CDR3 protein gets one entry after TCRdb re-called the 5' RACE reads with MiXCR. The data show hundreds of thousands of distinct CDR3 sequences, 25% to 35% seen once. At least ten counts were recorded for this clonotype. This TCR was sampled from a woman older than 75 in good health. Sequencing was carried out using blood. The rearrangement links TRBV9 to TRBJ2-3; D is tentatively TRBD1 or TRBD2 (5 bases each). In nucleotides, the CDR3 is TGTGCCAGCAGCGCCTGGGACCGGGACACAGATACGCAGTATTTT. Protein sequence: CASSAWDRDTDTQYF. Based on the CDR3 plus reference TRBV9 and TRBJ2-3, the full variable domain is DSGVTQTPKHLITATGQRVTLRCSPRSGDLSVYWYQQSLDQGLQFLIQYYNGEERAKGNILERFSAQQFPDLHSELNLSSLELGDSALYFCASSAWDRDTDTQYFGPGTRLTVL.